This TCR beta chain was recorded in a study of radiotherapy plus CTLA-4 blockade in lung cancer. Measured with immunoSEQ multiplex PCR; TCRdb has only the in-frame clones, and not every one. The repertoire consists of 55,000 to 65,000 clones, with approximately 76% occurring once and the leading ten covering about 3.1%. The CDR3 consists of 17 residues. V lost 0 bases and J lost 1, with 13 bases in between. CDR1 and CDR2 from the germline V gene are LNHNV and YYDKDF (reference sequence). The receptor was derived from a human donor with non-small cell lung cancer who had a complete response to radiotherapy plus ipilimumab. The sequencing here drew on peripheral blood, taken from a patient treated with radiotherapy plus ipilimumab. The rearrangement joins TRBV15 to TRBJ1-5, with D perhaps TRBD1 (5 bases). This CDR3 reads CATSRDWGGNSNQPQHF. As DNA, the CDR3 is TGTGCCACCAGCAGAGATTGGGGGGGGAACAGCAATCAGCCCCAGCATTTT.